This passage covers 2 T cell receptor beta chains from one sample sequenced in a study of blood T cell repertoires in COVID-19 (TCRdb year 2020). The library was produced with the immunoSEQ multiplex PCR assay. The table comes from immuneACCESS by way of TCRdb, which keeps in-frame sequences with V and J called. Part of the clones is missing from these tables; in studies checked, under half for an unresolved V gene and the rest for unknown reasons. This sample has more than 100,000 clones in its table, and about 90% of those were observed once. The ten largest make up approximately 3.1% of the sample. The sample comprised peripheral blood. The receptors originated from a man aged 45-65 years in a cohort sampled during active COVID-19.

The gene calls are TRBV4-1 and TRBJ2-3; D is possibly TRBD1 (6 bases). Per germline, CDR1 MGHRA and CDR2 YSYEKL. The V gene lost 2 bases and the J gene lost 3 bases, with 18 bases spanning the gap. The CDR3 has 17 residues. The DNA of the CDR3 is TGCGCCAGCAGCCAAATTCCGGACAGTCGGAGGACAGATACGCAGTATTTT. Amino acid sequence: CASSQIPDSRRTDTQYF.

V usage is TRBV6-6 and J usage is TRBJ2-2, with 13 positions matching TRBD2. The CDR3 consists of 16 residues. The germline V gene has CDR1 MNHNY and CDR2 SVGAGI (reference sequence). V lost 7 bases and J lost 2; bases outside the gene matches: 4. CDR3 amino acids: CASKTSGGSNTGELFF. The DNA for the CDR3 is TGTGCCAGCAAGACTAGCGGGGGGTCAAACACCGGGGAGCTGTTTTTT.